The next 23 T cell receptor beta chains were all read from a single sample in a study of identical twins. TCRdb used MiXCR to reprocess the 5' RACE reads, holding one entry per CDR3 protein. The sample shows about 240,000 distinct CDR3 sequences, 6% to 8.5% of them seen only once. The same data also contributed to another study, on yellow fever vaccine responses in identical twins.

Source material: CD8+ T cells sorted from blood. The receptor source for this set is a woman under 30 in good health.

The gene calls are TRBV7-9 and TRBJ1-1; 8 bases map to TRBD1. The CDR3 length is 12 residues. Germline CDR1 and CDR2: SEHNR and FQNEAQ (reference sequence). The J segment lost 5 bases and the V segment lost 8 bases, leaving 4 bases of the junction unmatched. The CDR3 DNA follows: TGTGCCAGCCGGACAGGGCGGACTGAAGCTTTCTTT. This gives the protein CASRTGRTEAFF.

This clonotype has just a few counts. The chain joins TRBV28 to TRBJ2-7, with TRBD1 matching over 9 bases. J lost 2 bases, V lost 5 bases, and 10 bases had no gene match. The CDR3 has 16 amino acids. Germline V CDR1 and CDR2: MDHEN, SYDVKM. CDR3 sequence: CASSTGTGHRAYEQYF. Here the CDR3 DNA reads TGTGCCAGCAGTACCGGGACAGGGCATAGGGCCTACGAGCAGTACTTC.

The V call is TRBV12-3 or TRBV12-4, the J call TRBJ1-4; D call uncertain. V lost 3 bases and J 0 bases, leaving 5 bases between the germline ends. This CDR3 comprises 14 residues. The CDR3 sequence: CASSFLSTNEKLFF. The CDR3 region has the DNA TGTGCCAGCAGTTTCCTATCAACTAATGAAAAACTGTTTTTT.

The chain recombines TRBV28 with TRBJ2-5; D call uncertain. CDR3 size: 14 residues. V was pared by 3 bases and J by 4 bases, with 12 bases between. Per germline, CDR1 MDHEN and CDR2 SYDVKM. CDR3 region: CASSLLASGETQYF. The CDR3 DNA is TGTGCCAGCAGTTTGTTGGCGTCCGGAGAGACCCAGTACTTC.

In its sample, this clonotype was seen a few times. The chain couples TRBV15 to TRBJ2-2; 7 bases align to TRBD1. The CDR3 sequence is 15 residues long. CDR1 LNHNV and CDR2 YYDKDF come from the germline V gene (reference sequence). With V trimmed by 2 bases and J by 5 bases, 5 bases remained unmatched. CDR3: CATSRRGQATGELFF. CDR3 bases: TGTGCCACCAGCAGACGAGGACAGGCAACCGGGGAGCTGTTTTTT.

The gene calls are TRBV7-2 and TRBJ2-1; no firm D call. V was clipped by 1 base and J by 5 bases, with 12 bases between them. Germline CDR1 and CDR2: SGHTA and FQGNSA. This CDR3 is 15 amino acids long. In nucleotides, the CDR3 is TGTGCCAGCAGCTTAGGGCGGAGACCAAACAATGAGCAGTTCTTC. Protein sequence: CASSLGRRPNNEQFF.

This clonotype was seen more than once but under ten times. J is TRBJ2-2 and V is TRBV5-1, with D perhaps matching TRBD2 (5 bases). V lost 0 bases, J lost 4 bases, and 13 bases lay in between. The V gene's germline CDR1 is SGHRS and CDR2 YFSETQ. The CDR3 runs to 16 residues. CDR3: CASSLEGAHITGELFF. The CDR3 nucleotides read TGCGCCAGCAGCTTGGAGGGAGCCCACATCACCGGGGAGCTGTTTTTT.

This clonotype was seen ten or more times. The CDR3 DNA reads TGCAGCGTTCAATTACAACTAGCGGGGATGAACACCGGGGAGCTGTTTTTT. Translated, it gives CSVQLQLAGMNTGELFF. The genes are TRBV29-1 and TRBJ2-2; 10 bases line up with TRBD2. V trimming: 5 bases; J trimming: 1 base; junction bases outside the gene matches: 10. CDR1 SQVTM and CDR2 ANQGSEA come from the germline V gene. This CDR3 region has 17 residues.

Only a few counts were recorded for this clonotype. The chain combines TRBV28 with TRBJ1-2; tentatively, D is TRBD1 (5 bases). Germline lookup yields CDR1 MDHEN and CDR2 SYDVKM. V was trimmed by 5 bases and J by 4 bases, leaving 11 bases between them. CDR3 length: 13 residues. CDR3 in DNA: TGTGCCAGCAGTCCCCAGGGACGCTATGGCTACACCTTC. Translated, it gives CASSPQGRYGYTF.

The V and J genes are TRBV27 and TRBJ2-1, with D hard to call. Germline CDR1 is MNHEY and CDR2 is SMNVEV (reference sequence). Deletions cut 5 bases from V and 8 bases from J, with 13 bases between. CDR3 size: 13 residues. CDR3 bases: TGTGCCAGCAGTAGCCTCCTCCGGGATGAGCAGTTCTTC. This codes for CASSSLLRDEQFF.

This clonotype has just a few counts. The CDR3 is CSVILGGSYNEQFF. CDR3 bases: TGCAGCGTTATCCTCGGGGGCTCCTACAATGAGCAGTTCTTC. The chain links TRBV29-1 to TRBJ2-1; D perhaps matches TRBD2 (6 bases). CDR1 and CDR2 from the germline V gene are SQVTM and ANQGSEA. The CDR3 is made up of 14 amino acids. Trimming removed 5 bases at V and 0 bases at J, with 11 bases between.

V and J are TRBV7-2 and TRBJ1-6; possible D gene TRBD1, 5 bases. There are 22 residues in the CDR3. The V gene lost 5 bases and the J gene lost 2 bases, with 31 bases spanning the gap. The germline V gene encodes CDR1 SGHTA and CDR2 FQGNSA. The CDR3 region has the DNA TGTGCCAGCAGCCAGGGCCGCCCGGGGCAAGGCCACGGGATGGCCTATAATTCACCCCTCCACTTT. Translating gives CASSQGRPGQGHGMAYNSPLHF.

This clonotype was observed a handful of times. The rearrangement links TRBV13 to TRBJ2-5, with 7 positions matching TRBD1. The CDR3 length is 16 residues. Trimming removed 6 bases from V and 4 bases from J; junction bases left unmatched: 14. The germline CDR1 and CDR2 sequences are PRHDT and FYEKMQ (reference sequence). CDR3 DNA: TGTGCCAGCAGTTCCCGACAGGGAAGGAAACGAGAGACCCAGTACTTC. Its translation is CASSSRQGRKRETQYF.

This clonotype turned up a few times. The DNA of the CDR3 is TGTGCCAGCAGTGAAAACACAGCTGGGGCCAACGTCCTGACTTTC. Protein product: CASSENTAGANVLTF. The chain is built from TRBV2 and TRBJ2-6; D not certain. V was trimmed by 2 bases and J by 2 bases, leaving 7 bases between them. Germline values: CDR1 SNHLY, CDR2 FYNNEI. CDR3 length: 15 residues. Full variable domain (rest looked up from reference TRBV2 and TRBJ2-6): EPEVTQTPSHQVTQMGQEVILRCVPISNHLYFYWYRQILGQKVEFLVSFYNNEISEKSEIFDDQFSVERPDGSNFTLKIRSTKLEDSAMYFCASSENTAGANVLTFGAGSRLTVL.

There are a few counts of this clonotype. The chain uses TRBV7-8 and TRBJ2-7; 9 bases line up with TRBD2. CDR1 and CDR2 (germline): SGHVS, FQNEAQ. After removal of 3 bases from V and 0 bases from J, the junction contained 6 bases not matched to a gene. This CDR3 has 16 amino acids. The DNA for the CDR3 is TGTGCCAGCAGCTTGGGGCGGGAGGGGAGCTCCTACGAGCAGTACTTC. It is translated as CASSLGREGSSYEQYF.

This clonotype was picked up a small number of times. The J gene is TRBJ2-1, the V gene TRBV24-1; D not certain. V shed 4 bases and J shed 8 bases, with 8 bases lying between them. The CDR3 is 12 amino acids. The germline V gene encodes CDR1 KGHDR and CDR2 SFDVKD. CDR3 protein: CATSETGHEQFF. The DNA for the CDR3 is TGTGCCACCAGTGAAACTGGGCATGAGCAGTTCTTC.

There are a few counts of this clonotype. The chain recombines TRBV7-2 with TRBJ2-3; 7 positions match TRBD1. The germline CDR1 and CDR2 sequences are SGHTA and FQGNSA. The CDR3 runs 13 residues. Trimming cost V 5 bases and J 11 bases; bases outside gene matches: 10. In nucleotides, the CDR3 is TGTGCCAGCAGCCGATCGGACAGGCCCAAGCAGTATTTT. Amino acid sequence: CASSRSDRPKQYF.

Only a few counts were recorded for this clonotype. V is TRBV2 and J is TRBJ1-1, with 9 bases identical to TRBD1. V lost 7 bases to trimming and J lost 4 bases; unmatched junction nucleotides: 10. CDR1 and CDR2 (germline): SNHLY, FYNNEI. The CDR3 runs 15 residues. As DNA, the CDR3 is TGTGCCAGCACCCATACCGGGACAGGGACCACTGAAGCTTTCTTT. This sequence encodes CASTHTGTGTTEAFF. Full variable domain (missing parts from reference TRBV2 and TRBJ1-1): EPEVTQTPSHQVTQMGQEVILRCVPISNHLYFYWYRQILGQKVEFLVSFYNNEISEKSEIFDDQFSVERPDGSNFTLKIRSTKLEDSAMYFCASTHTGTGTTEAFFGQGTRLTVV.

Points on this clonotype: A much more abundant neighbour one base away suggests this may be a read error. The chain carries TRBV7-9 and TRBJ2-1; 7 bases match TRBD2. CDR3 length equals 15 residues. The germline V gene has CDR1 SEHNR and CDR2 FQNEAQ (reference sequence). This CDR3 is CSSSAGVAGYNEQFF. The CDR3 DNA follows: TGTTCCAGCAGCGCCGGGGTAGCGGGTTACAATGAGCAGTTCTTC. Supplemented by reference TRBV7-9 and TRBJ2-1, the full variable domain reads DTGVSQNPRHKITKRGQNVTFRCDPISEHNRLYWYRQTLGQGPEFLTYFQNEAQLEKSRLLSDRFSAERPKGSFSTLEIQRTEQGDSAMYLCSSSAGVAGYNEQFFGPGTRLTVL.

This clonotype was picked up a small number of times. The V and J genes are TRBV12-3 or TRBV12-4 and TRBJ2-7; 9 positions match TRBD2. CDR3 length: 14 residues. J was trimmed by 4 bases and V by 7 bases; bases with no gene match: 8. The CDR3 DNA sequence: TGTGCCAGCACCGCCGGGACTAGCAGTTACGAGCAGTACTTC. It translates to CASTAGTSSYEQYF.

The V and J genes are TRBV20-1 and TRBJ2-1; possible D gene TRBD1, 5 bases. Trimming stripped 3 bases from V and 5 bases from J, with 11 bases between. This CDR3 has 13 amino acids. Germline V gene lookup returns CDR1 DFQATT and CDR2 SNEGSKA (reference sequence). In DNA, the CDR3 is TGCAGTGCTAGGGGGCAGAACAACAATGAGCAGTTCTTC. This codes for CSARGQNNNEQFF.

Many counts were recorded for this clonotype. V is TRBV12-3 or TRBV12-4 and J is TRBJ2-1; 8 bases line up with TRBD2. V trimming: 5 bases; J trimming: 7 bases; junction bases outside the gene matches: 4. The length of the CDR3 is 13 residues. In DNA form, the CDR3 reads TGTGCCAGCAGTGGGACTAGAAGGAATGAGCAGTTCTTC. It yields the protein CASSGTRRNEQFF.

At least ten counts were recorded for this clonotype. The chain recombines TRBV7-2 with TRBJ1-1; a possible D gene is TRBD1 (6 bases). V dropped 5 bases and J dropped 4 bases, with 11 bases sitting between them. The length of the CDR3 is 13 residues. Germline V gene sequence: CDR1 SGHTA, CDR2 FQGNSA. The CDR3 loop reads CASSAGTTTEAFF. The CDR3 region has the DNA TGTGCCAGCAGCGCTGGGACAACCACTGAAGCTTTCTTT.